This is a list of T cell receptor beta chains from one sample in a study of blood T cell repertoires in COVID-19. Only in-frame clones appear in the TCRdb table, and some are missing; sequencing was by immunoSEQ multiplex PCR. The repertoire holds 150,000 or so clones, 80% to 90% seen once, with 3.6% in the top ten. Sequencing was carried out using PBMCs or T cells enriched from blood (not recorded which). The receptors here all came from a woman aged 50 to 65 in a cohort exposed to, infected with or recovered from COVID-19 (not recorded which). The CDR3 runs from the conserved cysteine through the conserved F or W. Each record gives: CDR3 protein, D gene, J gene, V gene. The D gene is left open where the match is weak.

cdr3_aa: CASTRDRAYGYTF
d_call: TRBD1
j_call: TRBJ1-2
v_call: TRBV19

cdr3_aa: CASTPTGEQSTDTQYF
d_call: NA
j_call: TRBJ2-3
v_call: TRBV28

cdr3_aa: CASDRSDTPEAFF
d_call: NA
j_call: TRBJ1-1
v_call: TRBV19

cdr3_aa: CASSTGGLVETQYF
d_call: NA
j_call: TRBJ2-5
v_call: TRBV19

cdr3_aa: CASSLGTGNEKLFF
d_call: TRBD1
j_call: TRBJ1-4
v_call: TRBV9

cdr3_aa: CASSIGGSEQYF
d_call: NA
j_call: TRBJ2-7
v_call: TRBV19

cdr3_aa: CSVEVTGDGYTF
d_call: TRBD1
j_call: TRBJ1-2
v_call: TRBV29-1

cdr3_aa: CASSKPDRYEQYF
d_call: NA
j_call: TRBJ2-7
v_call: TRBV6-5

cdr3_aa: CASSEVGHRSQETQYF
d_call: NA
j_call: TRBJ2-5
v_call: TRBV6-1

cdr3_aa: CASSSGLAGETQYF
d_call: TRBD2
j_call: TRBJ2-5
v_call: TRBV7-9

cdr3_aa: CASSAITGTGNWLKYYEQYF
d_call: NA
j_call: TRBJ2-7
v_call: TRBV21-1

cdr3_aa: CASSPQGLLNTEAFF
d_call: NA
j_call: TRBJ1-1
v_call: TRBV19

cdr3_aa: CATSREGQTYQPQHF
d_call: TRBD1
j_call: TRBJ1-5
v_call: TRBV15

cdr3_aa: CASGLPGDYNEQFF
d_call: NA
j_call: TRBJ2-1
v_call: TRBV12-5

cdr3_aa: CASSLADRGPQPQHF
d_call: TRBD1
j_call: TRBJ1-5
v_call: TRBV7-2

cdr3_aa: CASSPRRNTEAFF
d_call: NA
j_call: TRBJ1-1
v_call: TRBV12-3/TRBV12-4

cdr3_aa: CASSYGTGLNNEQFF
d_call: TRBD1
j_call: TRBJ2-1
v_call: TRBV6-5

cdr3_aa: CASSERTGTQPQHF
d_call: TRBD1
j_call: TRBJ1-5
v_call: TRBV7-2

cdr3_aa: CASSEIQDRVYEQYF
d_call: TRBD1
j_call: TRBJ2-7
v_call: TRBV6-1

cdr3_aa: CASSLVGRGTEAFF
d_call: NA
j_call: TRBJ1-1
v_call: TRBV11-2

cdr3_aa: CASTLGGGGVGNEQFF
d_call: NA
j_call: TRBJ2-1
v_call: TRBV27

cdr3_aa: CASSSRREVTDTQYF
d_call: TRBD2
j_call: TRBJ2-3
v_call: TRBV5-4

cdr3_aa: CATSPGKNIQYF
d_call: NA
j_call: TRBJ2-4
v_call: TRBV28

cdr3_aa: CASRVGGDSSGNTIYF
d_call: TRBD1
j_call: TRBJ1-3
v_call: TRBV2